This TCR beta chain was captured in a study of shared clonotypes between healthy human individuals. Findings of the study overall: In this cohort, only blood was sampled, and tissue repertoires likely differ.

The repertoire was sequenced with immunoSEQ multiplex PCR; TCRdb's copy has only in-frame clones and lacks some. This sample yields over 2 million clones, of which 95% are seen a single time; 0.13% belongs to the top ten. The CDR3 runs 15 residues. J lost 4 bases, V lost 4 bases, and 5 bases had no gene match. Germline-derived CDR1 and CDR2 are MNHNY and SVGAGI (reference sequence). Of note for this clone: What it binds is unknown.

V usage is TRBV6-6 and J usage is TRBJ1-1; 11 positions match TRBD1. This TCR derives from a man between 18 and 29 years old in good health. Specimen: naive CD4+ T cells sorted from blood. The sample's subset: CD45RA+ positively selected. As DNA, the CDR3 is TGTGCCAGCAGTTCCAAGGACAGGGGGCGCACTGAAGCTTTCTTT. This codes for CASSSKDRGRTEAFF.